Each of the 17 T cell receptor beta chains below was sequenced from the same sample in a study of radiation and T cells in renal cell carcinoma. Treatment specified: treatment-naive control, cytoreductive nephrectomy. Method: immunoSEQ multiplex PCR; TCRdb's copy keeps in-frame clones and lacks some. Altogether some 25,000 clones are present, 58% being singletons, with the ten largest covering roughly 22%. The sequencing here drew on tumor tissue, taken from a patient whose treatment was nephrectomy without radiotherapy. The source is a man aged 35 to 55 with renal cell carcinoma.

In regard to this clone: The sample has other DNA sequences that encode this CDR3 too. The chain couples TRBV7-9 to TRBJ1-1; D is unclear. Trimming removed 3 bases at V and 1 base at J, with 6 bases between. The CDR3 runs to 13 residues. The germline V gene encodes CDR1 SEHNR and CDR2 FQNEAQ (reference sequence). Here the CDR3 DNA reads TGTGCCAGCAGCTTCGGCCCGAACACTGAAGCTTTCTTT. It translates to CASSFGPNTEAFF.

Only a few counts were recorded for this clone. The V call is TRBV19, the J call TRBJ2-3; D possibly corresponds to TRBD2 (7 bases). Germline V gene data show CDR1 as LNHDA and CDR2 as SQIVND (reference sequence). Trimming removed 0 bases from V and 2 bases from J, with 12 bases in between. There are 16 residues in the CDR3. The CDR3 protein is CASSIEGGDPTDTQYF. In DNA, the CDR3 is TGTGCCAGTAGTATAGAAGGGGGGGACCCCACAGATACGCAGTATTTT.

This clone was picked up a small number of times. Within the sample, other DNA sequences also encode this same CDR3. This chain joins TRBV6-5 and TRBJ1-2; possible D gene TRBD1, 6 bases. V dropped 2 bases and J dropped 2 bases, with 6 bases sitting between them. CDR1 is MNHEY and CDR2 is SVGAGI in the germline V gene. The CDR3 totals 13 residues. The chain's CDR3 is CASSYGQNYGYTF. CDR3 DNA sequence: TGTGCCAGCAGTTACGGACAGAACTATGGCTACACCTTC.

In nucleotides, the CDR3 is TGTGCCAGCAGCTTCGGTAGAAAAGAGACCCAGTACTTC. Protein sequence: CASSFGRKETQYF. V is TRBV7-2 and J is TRBJ2-5; D unclear. Germline CDR1 is SGHTA and CDR2 is FQGNSA. This CDR3 comprises 13 residues. V dropped 3 bases and J dropped 3 bases, with 8 bases sitting between them. The full variable domain, completed using reference TRBV7-2 and TRBJ2-5, is GAGVSQSPSNKVTEKGKDVELRCDPISGHTALYWYRQSLGQGLEFLIYFQGNSAPDKSGLPSDRFSAERTGGSVSTLTIQRTQQEDSAVYLCASSFGRKETQYFGPGTRLLVL.

This chain uses TRBV6-5 with TRBJ2-7; TRBD1 might be the D (5 bases). V gave up 0 bases and J gave up 2 bases, with 8 bases separating them. The length of the CDR3 is 14 residues. Germline CDR1 reads MNHEY; CDR2 reads SVGAGI. The CDR3 nucleotides read TGTGCCAGCAGTTACTCGACAGATACCTACGAGCAGTACGTC. The encoded protein is CASSYSTDTYEQYV.

V gene TRBV28 combines with J gene TRBJ1-1; the D is unclear. Germline CDR1 is MDHEN and CDR2 is SYDVKM. The CDR3 length is 11 residues. V was shortened by 7 bases and J by 8 bases, with 11 bases between the two germline ends. CDR3 bases: TGTGCCAGCATCTGGACGTTCGAAGCTTTCTTT. It is translated as CASIWTFEAFF.

The rearrangement links TRBV29-1 to TRBJ2-2; the D gene could be TRBD1 or TRBD2 (5 bases each). CDR3 size: 11 residues. V lost 6 bases to trimming and J lost 5 bases, with 7 bases between them. The germline V gene has CDR1 SQVTM and CDR2 ANQGSEA. CDR3 DNA: TGCAGCGTATGGGGGACCGGGGAGCTGTTTTTT. The encoded protein is CSVWGTGELFF.

This clone has just a few counts. This rearrangement joins TRBV5-1 to TRBJ2-1, with D perhaps matching TRBD1 or TRBD2 (7 bases each). Germline loops: CDR1 SGHRS, CDR2 YFSETQ. This CDR3 has 16 residues. The germline V and J ends were trimmed by 0 bases and 8 bases, with 18 bases remaining between them. CDR3 loop: CASSLGEGAGFHEQFF. For the CDR3, the DNA is TGCGCCAGCAGCTTGGGGGAGGGGGCTGGATTCCATGAGCAGTTCTTC.

About this clone: Other DNA sequences within the sample encode an identical CDR3. The gene calls are TRBV6-5 and TRBJ2-5; no definite D call. This CDR3 region has 14 residues. V was pared by 0 bases and J by 5 bases, with 10 bases between. Looked up from germline, CDR1 is MNHEY and CDR2 is SVGAGI. The CDR3 region has the DNA TGTGCCAGCAGTTACTCGGCCGGGCGGGAGACCCAGTACTTC. Translated, it gives CASSYSAGRETQYF.

The rearrangement links TRBV19 to TRBJ2-7; 7 nucleotides agree with TRBD1. CDR1 and CDR2 from the germline V gene are LNHDA and SQIVND (reference sequence). This CDR3 is 18 amino acids long. The J segment lost 1 base and the V segment lost 5 bases, leaving 17 bases of the junction unmatched. The CDR3 sequence is CASSSAPGFGTESYEQYF. The CDR3 coding sequence is TGTGCCAGTAGTTCCGCACCCGGTTTTGGGACAGAGTCCTACGAGCAGTACTTC.

This clone was seen just once. The V and J genes are TRBV7-2 and TRBJ2-2; perhaps TRBD2 as D (6 bases). The V gene lost 5 bases and the J gene lost 3 bases, with 7 bases spanning the gap. Germline loops: CDR1 SGHTA, CDR2 FQGNSA. This CDR3 spans 13 amino acids. The CDR3 DNA reads as TGTGCCAGCAGCCGCGGGGACACCGGGGAGCTGTTTTTT. Translation gives CASSRGDTGELFF. The full variable domain, completed using reference TRBV7-2 and TRBJ2-2, is GAGVSQSPSNKVTEKGKDVELRCDPISGHTALYWYRQSLGQGLEFLIYFQGNSAPDKSGLPSDRFSAERTGGSVSTLTIQRTQQEDSAVYLCASSRGDTGELFFGEGSRLTVL.

The chain couples TRBV6-1 to TRBJ2-2; D possibly corresponds to TRBD1 (6 bases). CDR3 length: 13 residues. V was pared by 4 bases and J by 5 bases, with 8 bases between. Germline CDR1 MNHNS, CDR2 SASEGT. The CDR3 spells CASSAGQTGELFF. In DNA, the CDR3 is TGTGCCAGCAGTGCAGGACAGACCGGGGAGCTGTTTTTT.

The chain recombines TRBV19 with TRBJ1-1; D is uncertain. The germline V gene has CDR1 LNHDA and CDR2 SQIVND (reference sequence). V dropped 3 bases and J dropped 7 bases, with 12 bases sitting between them. This CDR3 has 13 amino acids. This chain's CDR3 is CASSIHEGSEAFF. The CDR3 DNA reads as TGTGCCAGTAGTATTCATGAGGGCAGTGAAGCTTTCTTT.

This clone was seen a single time. V usage is TRBV9 and J usage is TRBJ2-5; the match to TRBD2 covers 14 bases. Germline CDR1 and CDR2: SGDLS and YYNGEE. CDR3 size: 16 residues. After removal of 3 bases from V and 5 bases from J, the junction contained 6 bases not matched to a gene. In DNA form, the CDR3 reads TGTGCCAGCAGCGCATCGACTAGCGGGGGGGCGGAGACCCAGTACTTC. This gives the protein CASSASTSGGAETQYF.

In DNA form, the CDR3 reads TGTGCCAGTAGTATAAAGGGACGGCCCGTAATCGAGCAGTACTTC. It yields the protein CASSIKGRPVIEQYF. The rearrangement joins TRBV19 to TRBJ2-7; D possibly matches TRBD1 or TRBD2 (5 bases each). Deletions cut 2 bases from V and 6 bases from J, with 17 bases between. This CDR3 contains 15 residues. Germline values: CDR1 LNHDA, CDR2 SQIVND (reference sequence).

This clone was counted only a few times. The CDR3 loop is CASSLNPSGTGGNNEQFF. The CDR3 DNA reads TGCGCCAGCAGCTTGAACCCTAGCGGGACAGGGGGCAACAATGAGCAGTTCTTC. The chain recombines TRBV5-1 with TRBJ2-1; TRBD1 aligns across 12 bases. The CDR3 has 18 amino acids. Germline-derived CDR1 and CDR2 are SGHRS and YFSETQ. Trimming took 1 base from V and 5 from J; bases not matched to a gene: 10.

V is TRBV6-1 and J is TRBJ1-2, with D possibly being TRBD1 (5 bases). Germline V gives CDR1 MNHNS, CDR2 SASEGT. The germline V and J ends were trimmed by 7 bases and 5 bases, with 17 bases remaining between them. The CDR3 spans 14 residues. The DNA of the CDR3 is TGTGCCAGCAAATCTACGACAGTCGCTTATGGCTACACCTTC. Its translation: CASKSTTVAYGYTF.